This TCR beta chain was profiled in a study of graft-versus-host responses after intestinal transplantation. Background on the study: Anti-thymocyte globulin induction preceded roughly 3 years of tacrolimus and steroid maintenance in all recipients. Study-wide findings and caveats: Circulating GvH clones peaking coincided with falling HvG clones soon after transplant. Analysis identified GvH clones in recipient marrow, with some appearing first in ileum or blood. Allograft graft-versus-host to host-versus-graft clonal ratios ran high in patients with graft-donor T cell macrochimerism.

This CDR3 comprises 15 residues. Per germline, CDR1 MNHNY and CDR2 SVGAGI (reference sequence). V was shortened by 1 base and J by 3 bases, with 13 bases between the two germline ends. This clone was seen once. Its antigen is not known. Generated by immunoSEQ multiplex PCR, the TCRdb table keeps only in-frame clones and is missing some. Of tens of thousands of clones in the sample, approximately 94% were seen once. The material was unstimulated CD8+ T cells sorted from spleen or lymph node cells, obtained before intestinal transplant. V usage is TRBV6-6 and J usage is TRBJ2-7, with a possible D match to TRBD1 (6 bases). This sequence originates from a human donor who received an intestinal transplant. The CDR3 bases are TGTGCCAGCAGTTACTTTAGGGGGATAGGCTACGAGCAGTACTTC. Translated: CASSYFRGIGYEQYF.